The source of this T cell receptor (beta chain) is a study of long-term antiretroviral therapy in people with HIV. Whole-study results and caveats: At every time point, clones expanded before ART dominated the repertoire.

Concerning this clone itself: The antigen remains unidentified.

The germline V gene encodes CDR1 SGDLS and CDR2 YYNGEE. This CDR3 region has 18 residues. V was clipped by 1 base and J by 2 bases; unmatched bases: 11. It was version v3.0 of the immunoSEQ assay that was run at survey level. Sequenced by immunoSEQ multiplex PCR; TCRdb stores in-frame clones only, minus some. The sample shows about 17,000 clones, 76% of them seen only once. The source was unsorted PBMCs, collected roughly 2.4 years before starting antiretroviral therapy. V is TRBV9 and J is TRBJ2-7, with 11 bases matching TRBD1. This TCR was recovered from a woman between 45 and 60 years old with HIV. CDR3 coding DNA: TGTGCCAGCAGCGTATTAGGGACAGGGGGGGGTCGGACCTACGAGCAGTACGTC. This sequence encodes CASSVLGTGGGRTYEQYV.